The 27 T cell receptor beta chains given below trace back to one sample, sequenced in a study of T-cell reconstitution after alpha-beta-depleted transplantation in children. TCRbeta library preparation incorporated unique molecular identifiers. Each CDR3 protein is one row after TCRdb ran MiXCR on the PCR reads. The sample lists just under 250,000 distinct CDR3 sequences; roughly 23% were seen once. The sample was PBMCs, taken before TCRalphabeta/CD19-depleted stem cell transplant. The receptors were gathered from a girl aged 2 to 10 with Fanconi anemia, due to receive a stem cell transplant.

In its sample, this clonotype was seen a few times. The J gene is TRBJ2-7, the V gene TRBV29-1; TRBD1 or TRBD2 may be the D gene (6 bases each). Germline lookup yields CDR1 SQVTM and CDR2 ANQGSEA. This CDR3 spans 13 amino acids. V lost 6 bases and J lost 7, with 19 bases in between. The CDR3 DNA reads TGCAGCGTCGATATCAGGGGACTGCGTGAGCAGTACTTC. This codes for CSVDIRGLREQYF.

This clonotype was recorded many times. The gene calls are TRBV29-1 and TRBJ1-2; 10 bases are a match to TRBD1. Trimming at V came to 8 bases and at J to 8 bases, leaving 14 bases not matched to a gene. The CDR3 has 14 residues. CDR1 SQVTM and CDR2 ANQGSEA come from the germline V gene. The CDR3 coding sequence is TGCAGCACCCGGGACAGGGGAAGGGTTGACGGCTACACCTTC. Encoded protein: CSTRDRGRVDGYTF.

The V and J genes are TRBV5-1 and TRBJ2-7; a possible D gene is TRBD1 (5 bases). With 1 base removed from V and 5 bases from J, the gap between germline ends came to 13 bases. Germline CDR1 and CDR2: SGHRS and YFSETQ. The CDR3 is 14 amino acids. The CDR3 DNA sequence: TGCGCCAGCAGCTTGCAAACCAGGGTGCACGAGCAGTACTTC. Translation: CASSLQTRVHEQYF.

This clonotype was detected only a few times. The DNA is left out, because the CDR3 cannot be placed on it with certainty; the CDR3 is given as TCRdb lists it. The chain recombines TRBV6-4 with TRBJ2-2. Germline lookup yields CDR1 MRHNA and CDR2 SNTAGT. The CDR3 totals 16 residues, both ends included. CDR3 loop: CASSDSGGNTGELFFF.

Many counts were recorded for this clonotype. This chain connects TRBV29-1 to TRBJ2-1, with 8 bases lining up with TRBD1. The V segment lost 8 bases and the J segment 7 bases; nucleotides outside the gene matches: 13. Germline CDR1 and CDR2: SQVTM and ANQGSEA. The CDR3 length is 14 residues. CDR3 residues: CSYNGGQGVNEQFF. CDR3 coding DNA: TGCAGCTATAACGGAGGACAGGGAGTAAATGAGCAGTTCTTC.

The V gene is TRBV29-1, the J gene TRBJ2-4, with a possible D match to TRBD1 (5 bases). The V end lost 4 bases, the J end lost 0 bases, and 10 bases lay between the germline ends. The CDR3 runs to 14 residues. CDR1 is SQVTM and CDR2 is ANQGSEA in the germline V gene. The CDR3 DNA is TGCAGCGTTGTTGACAGACTAGCCAAAAACATTCAGTACTTC. This sequence encodes CSVVDRLAKNIQYF.

This clonotype was counted ten times or more. J is TRBJ2-7 and V is TRBV15, with no clear D. The CDR3 runs 14 residues. V lost 0 bases, J lost 6 bases, and 12 bases lay in between. Looked up from germline, CDR1 is LNHNV and CDR2 is YYDKDF (reference sequence). CDR3 sequence: CATSRDRVSLEQYF. CDR3 DNA: TGTGCCACCAGCAGAGATAGAGTGTCCCTCGAGCAGTACTTC.

This chain links TRBV7-6 with TRBJ2-7, with D unclear. The CDR3 runs 13 residues. V gave up 5 bases and J gave up 2 bases, with 10 bases separating them. Germline loops: CDR1 SGHVS, CDR2 FNYEAQ. The CDR3, as DNA: TGTGCCAGCAGCATAGGCGAAACCTACGAGCAGTACTTC. Translating gives CASSIGETYEQYF.

The chain joins TRBV10-3 to TRBJ2-2, with D perhaps TRBD2 (6 bases). Trimming removed 3 bases at V and 5 bases at J, with 10 bases between. CDR3 length equals 14 residues. From germline, CDR1 is ENHRY and CDR2 SYGVKD. The CDR3: CAISDGRSTGELFF. The CDR3 nucleotides read TGTGCCATCAGTGACGGGAGATCGACCGGGGAGCTGTTTTTT.

The sample holds many counts of this clonotype. CDR3 DNA sequence: TGTGCCAGCAGCGTGCGTGGAAGCGCTGAAGCTTTCTTT. Residues: CASSVRGSAEAFF. The chain couples TRBV9 to TRBJ1-1; D gene uncertain. Trimming removed 2 bases from V and 6 bases from J, with 11 bases in between. The CDR3 is made up of 13 amino acids. Germline loops: CDR1 SGDLS, CDR2 YYNGEE. The variable domain in full, with the rest retrieved from reference TRBV9 and TRBJ1-1, is DSGVTQTPKHLITATGQRVTLRCSPRSGDLSVYWYQQSLDQGLQFLIQYYNGEERAKGNILERFSAQQFPDLHSELNLSSLELGDSALYFCASSVRGSAEAFFGQGTRLTVV.

V is TRBV5-1 and J is TRBJ2-1; tentative D call: TRBD2 (6 bases). The germline V and J ends were trimmed by 0 bases and 5 bases, with 15 bases remaining between them. Germline V gene sequence: CDR1 SGHRS, CDR2 YFSETQ. The length of the CDR3 is 16 residues. The CDR3 nucleotides read TGCGCCAGCAGCTTGGCTTTCGGGACTTCAAACAATGAGCAGTTCTTC. Translated: CASSLAFGTSNNEQFF. Drawing the rest from reference TRBV5-1 and TRBJ2-1, the complete variable domain is KAGVTQTPRYLIKTRGQQVTLSCSPISGHRSVSWYQQTPGQGLQFLFEYFSETQRNKGNFPGRFSGRQFSNSRSEMNVSTLELGDSALYLCASSLAFGTSNNEQFFGPGTRLTVL.

There are many counts of this clonotype. The V gene is TRBV12-3 or TRBV12-4, the J gene TRBJ1-6; possible D gene TRBD1, 5 bases. This CDR3 has 15 residues. V was clipped by 2 bases and J by 10 bases, with 15 bases between them. The CDR3 DNA follows: TGTGCCAGCAGTTTAAGGCAGGGAGCTCGATCACCCCTCCACTTT. Translation gives CASSLRQGARSPLHF.

At least ten counts were recorded for this clonotype. This chain joins TRBV5-1 and TRBJ2-7; D might be TRBD1 (5 bases). Germline assignment: CDR1 SGHRS and CDR2 YFSETQ. Trimming cost V 0 bases and J 3 bases, with 13 bases left between them. The CDR3 runs 15 residues. CDR3 amino acids: CASSLGQGMVYEQYF. DNA for the CDR3: TGCGCCAGCAGCTTGGGGCAGGGAATGGTCTACGAGCAGTACTTC.

A few counts support this clonotype. The rearrangement uses TRBV5-4 and TRBJ2-7; 10 bases are shared with TRBD2. This CDR3 region has 20 residues. V dropped 1 base and J dropped 3; count of bases not matched to a gene: 19. Germline V gene sequence: CDR1 SGHNT, CDR2 YYREEE (reference sequence). Here the CDR3 reads CASSLTPIIARLAGDYEQYF. DNA of the CDR3: TGTGCCAGCAGCTTGACCCCAATCATTGCGCGGCTAGCGGGAGACTACGAGCAGTACTTC.

The rearrangement uses TRBV13 and TRBJ2-2; D is undetermined. This CDR3 region has 15 residues. The ends were cut back, 0 bases at V and 5 bases at J, with 10 bases in the middle. The V gene's germline CDR1 is PRHDT and CDR2 FYEKMQ (reference sequence). CDR3 bases: TGTGCCAGCAGCTTAGGGTCCCAAGGGACCGGGGAGCTGTTTTTT. This translates into CASSLGSQGTGELFF.

The V gene is TRBV29-1, the J gene TRBJ2-1, with D possibly TRBD1 on 6 matching bases. The CDR3 has 13 amino acids. Per germline, CDR1 SQVTM and CDR2 ANQGSEA. V lost 7 bases to trimming and J lost 2 bases, with 12 bases between them. The CDR3 nucleotides are TGCAGCGGGGGGACAAAGACCTACAATGAGCAGTTCTTC. Protein: CSGGTKTYNEQFF.

This clonotype showed up many times. The genes are TRBV11-2 and TRBJ2-1; D perhaps matches TRBD1 (5 bases). Germline CDR1 and CDR2: SGHAT and FQNNGV. This CDR3 has 18 amino acids. V shed 1 base and J shed 4 bases, with 20 bases lying between them. The CDR3 sequence: CASSLVPGLSVLYNEQFF. The CDR3 nucleotides read TGTGCCAGCAGCTTAGTTCCAGGGCTCTCCGTCTTATACAATGAGCAGTTCTTC.

This clonotype was recorded many times. The J gene is TRBJ2-1, the V gene TRBV29-1; 7 nucleotides line up with TRBD2. V lost 2 bases to trimming and J lost 3 bases; unmatched junction nucleotides: 13. Looked up from germline, CDR1 is SQVTM and CDR2 is ANQGSEA. This CDR3 is built from 17 residues. The CDR3 protein is CSVEPNQLATNYNEQFF. The CDR3 DNA sequence: TGCAGCGTTGAACCTAATCAACTAGCGACAAACTACAATGAGCAGTTCTTC.

This clonotype was observed a few times. The chain recombines TRBV5-1 with TRBJ1-2; D uncertain. Germline CDR1 SGHRS, CDR2 YFSETQ. With 0 bases removed from V and 2 bases from J, the gap between germline ends came to 8 bases. The CDR3 extends over 14 amino acids. CDR3 region: CASSLGTVNYGYTF. For the CDR3, the DNA is TGCGCCAGCAGCTTGGGAACAGTCAACTATGGCTACACCTTC.

CDR3 DNA: TGTGCCAGCAGCTTAGGGGGAGGCCGATACAATGAGCAGTTCTTC. Protein sequence: CASSLGGGRYNEQFF. The chain employs TRBV11-3 and TRBJ2-1, with TRBD2 as a possible D gene (6 bases). This CDR3 has 15 amino acids. V lost 1 base and J 4 bases, leaving 11 bases between the germline ends. Germline loops: CDR1 SGHNT, CDR2 YENEEA. The whole variable domain, remainder taken from reference TRBV11-3 and TRBJ2-1, is EAGVVQSPRYKIIEKKQPVAFWCNPISGHNTLYWYLQNLGQGPELLIRYENEEAVDDSQLPKDRFSAERLKGVDSTLKIQPAELGDSAVYLCASSLGGGRYNEQFFGPGTRLTVL.

There are many counts of this clonotype. The chain is built from TRBV29-1 and TRBJ2-7; 10 bases match TRBD1. CDR3 length: 13 amino acids. V lost 6 bases to trimming and J lost 2 bases; unmatched junction nucleotides: 4. The germline gives CDR1 SQVTM, CDR2 ANQGSEA. The DNA of the CDR3 is TGCAGCGTAGGGACAGGGGAGGCCTACGAGCAGTACTTC. The encoded protein is CSVGTGEAYEQYF.

There are many counts of this clonotype. The chain couples TRBV19 to TRBJ2-3; 10 bases are shared with TRBD2. CDR1 is LNHDA, CDR2 SQIVND, per germline (reference sequence). The CDR3 length is 15 residues. V was clipped by 8 bases and J by 3 bases; unmatched bases: 8. CDR3 protein: CASGQAGGPTDTQYF. The CDR3 bases are TGTGCCAGTGGTCAAGCGGGAGGGCCGACAGATACGCAGTATTTT.

This clonotype was detected ten times or more. The J gene is TRBJ2-7, the V gene TRBV4-2; 9 bases map to TRBD1. Looked up from germline, CDR1 is LGHNA and CDR2 is YNFKEQ. Trimming removed 1 base from V and 3 bases from J; junction bases left unmatched: 1. The CDR3 sequence is 14 residues long. The CDR3 here is CASSQVGQGYEQYF. The DNA for the CDR3 is TGTGCCAGCAGCCAAGTGGGACAGGGCTACGAGCAGTACTTC.

This clonotype occurred many times. The V call is TRBV29-1, the J call TRBJ1-2; D is uncertain. Per germline, CDR1 SQVTM and CDR2 ANQGSEA. V lost 3 bases to trimming and J lost 7 bases, with 9 bases between them. The CDR3 contains 11 residues. In nucleotides, the CDR3 is TGCAGCGTTGAGGCAGGCGGTGGCTACACCTTC. This sequence encodes CSVEAGGGYTF.

This clonotype came up many times. The genes are TRBV10-3 and TRBJ2-7; D unresolved. Per the germline V gene, CDR1 is ENHRY and CDR2 is SYGVKD. This CDR3 region has 15 residues. V lost 3 bases and J lost 3, with 15 bases in between. The CDR3 protein is CAISDGYPPVYEQYF. The CDR3, as DNA: TGTGCCATCAGTGACGGGTACCCTCCCGTCTACGAGCAGTACTTC.

The table lists this clonotype with many counts. In DNA, the CDR3 is TGTGCCATCAGTGAGTCACAGGGCGGCCCCTACGAGCAGTACTTC. It codes for CAISESQGGPYEQYF. This sequence joins TRBV10-3 and TRBJ2-7, with D possibly being TRBD1 (6 bases). V lost 0 bases and J lost 2, with 11 bases in between. Looked up from germline, CDR1 is ENHRY and CDR2 is SYGVKD. CDR3 length equals 15 residues.

The rearrangement joins TRBV7-2 to TRBJ2-1; 8 nucleotides line up with TRBD2. CDR3 length: 15 residues. From germline, CDR1 is SGHTA and CDR2 FQGNSA. Losses at the gene ends were 1 base for V and 2 bases for J; bases not matched to a gene: 1. CDR3 residues: CASSLDSGAYNEQFF. CDR3 bases: TGTGCCAGCAGCTTAGATAGCGGGGCCTACAATGAGCAGTTCTTC.